This T cell receptor beta chain was profiled in a study of graft-versus-host responses after intestinal transplantation (dated by TCRdb to about 2021). General notes on the study: Recipients received multivisceral, liver-intestinal, or isolated intestinal transplants. Anti-thymocyte globulin induction was given to all recipients, followed by maintenance tacrolimus and steroids for 2 to 3 years. Graft-versus-host and host-versus-graft alloreactive T cell clones were tracked in the graft, circulation and bone marrow after intestinal transplantation using bulk TCR-beta CDR3 sequencing. To identify alloreactive clones, pre-transplant mixed lymphocyte reaction products were sequenced and then compared with unstimulated pre-transplant donor and recipient T cells. A cohort of 24 intestinal transplant recipients, including one retransplant, was enrolled, and a few patients lacking pretransplant specimens were excluded. Donor T cell macrochimerism was defined as a peak of at least 4% donor T cells among recipient peripheral blood mononuclear cells. Rather than being sequenced by the commercial service, samples from a few later patients were sequenced in-house on an Illumina MiSeq and processed with MiXCR. What the work shows at the level of the full study, not this receptor alone: Peak levels of circulating GvH clones were associated with declines in HvG clones early after transplant. Patients with donor T cell macrochimerism had high GvH to HvG T cell clonal ratios in their allografts. GvH clones were detected in recipient bone marrow, and some of these GvH clones were observed earlier in ileal mucosa or blood, consistent with an intestinal mucosal origin. Conclusions were limited by the relatively low number and heterogeneity of intestinal transplant patients.

Interpreted using the paper, the time point label stands for: cells obtained before transplantation from donor or recipient. CD3+CD4+ and CD3+CD8+ populations were FACS-sorted from unstimulated pre-transplant donor and recipient cells taken from spleen or lymph nodes. CDR1 is given as SGDLS and CDR2 as YYNGEE, both from the germline V gene. V and J are trimmed by 2 bases and 6 bases, and the gene matches miss 17 bases of the junction. The CDR3 covers 18 residues, taking in both the cysteine and the phenylalanine. The only DNA kept is the CDR3, 54 bases in frame from the first base. The library was built by means of the immunoSEQ multiplex PCR assay. For most patients, genomic DNA was isolated with the Qiagen DNeasy Blood and Tissue Kit and sent frozen to Adaptive Biotechnologies for TCR sequencing. Adaptive Biotechnologies carried out high-throughput TCR-beta CDR3 sequencing of genomic DNA for most patients. From the authors' description of their analysis: TCR sequencing data were retrieved from Adaptive's ImmunoSEQ software for more than 15 patients, whereas three other patients were processed with MiXCR and VDJtools. To correct CD4 versus CD8 sorting errors, any sequence found in both subsets at a frequency ratio below 5:1 was removed. CDR3 nucleotide sequences shared by donor and recipient were removed because the origin of these sequences could not be assigned. To be classed as alloreactive, a clone needed at least 2-fold expansion over unstimulated cells and a minimum CFSE-low frequency of 0.002% (template counts) or 0.001% (read counts). Clones were considered mappable if detected in sequenced pre-transplant spleen, lymph node, or MLR CFSE-low populations of the donor or recipient. Cumulative frequency of alloreactive clones was calculated as a percentage of all sequences weighted by copy number. Here the immuneACCESS table is served through TCRdb, limited to in-frame sequences with V and J called. Missing clones are a known gap in these copies; in checked studies unresolved V genes cover under half, and the rest lacks a known reason. D and trimming come from the DNA, and the V and J calls and clone size come from that table. The sample yields approximately 120,000 clones; approximately 94% were counted once. The ten biggest clones cover roughly 0.17% of the sample.

Details on this clone: Its antigen is unknown. There are no base qualities to consult, and no much larger clone falls within one base.

The sequence derives from a human donor who received an intestinal transplant. The specimen comprised unstimulated CD4+ T cells sorted from spleen or lymph node cells, sampled before intestinal transplant. The rearrangement combines TRBV9 with TRBJ2-3, and 8 junction bases match TRBD2. The nucleotide sequence reads as follows: TGTGCCAGCAGCGTGTCACCGGGGGGGCCCAGTTCTACCGATACGCAGTATTTT. Translated, this is CASSVSPGGPSSTDTQYF. Supplemented by the reference TRBV9 and TRBJ2-3 proteins around the CDR3, the complete variable domain is DSGVTQTPKHLITATGQRVTLRCSPRSGDLSVYWYQQSLDQGLQFLIQYYNGEERAKGNILERFSAQQFPDLHSELNLSSLELGDSALYFCASSVSPGGPSSTDTQYFGPGTRLTVL.